These 20 T cell receptor beta chains were all obtained from the same sample, sequenced in a study of T cells in Graves' hyperthyroidism and ophthalmopathy. RNA transcripts yielded amplified TCR beta CDR3 regions. Initially, a first-round RT-PCR of the TCR CDR3 employed the HTBI primer set. One entry per CDR3 protein, called by TCRdb with MiXCR from the multiplex PCR reads. The sample contains some 600,000 distinct CDR3 sequences, approximately 14% of which appear only once. Sample: blood. Receptors originate from a woman younger than 45 with Graves' hyperthyroidism that later progressed to Graves' ophthalmopathy.

The J gene is TRBJ2-4, the V gene TRBV20-1, with D unclear. V shed 0 bases and J shed 10 bases, with 16 bases lying between them. This CDR3 is built from 14 residues. Germline V gives CDR1 DFQATT, CDR2 SNEGSKA (reference sequence). CDR3 nucleotide sequence: TGCAGTGCTAGAGAAAAGGTCGGAACAGATATTCAGTACTTC. Encoded protein: CSAREKVGTDIQYF.

This clonotype was seen repeatedly, ten times or more. V gene TRBV7-3 combines with J gene TRBJ2-7; TRBD2 matches 7 bases. This CDR3 comprises 15 residues. V shed 5 bases, J shed 3 bases, and the junction held 10 bases outside the gene matches. Looked up from germline, CDR1 is SGHTA and CDR2 is FQGTGA. Here the CDR3 reads CASSPLAGEGYEQYF. The DNA for the CDR3 is TGTGCCAGCAGCCCGCTGGCGGGAGAGGGCTACGAGCAGTACTTC.

The chain links TRBV4-3 to TRBJ2-7, with TRBD2 matching over 10 bases. V gave up 0 bases and J gave up 4 bases; unmatched junction bases: 9. The CDR3 runs to 17 residues. Germline loops: CDR1 LGHNA, CDR2 YSLEER. CDR3 bases: TGCGCCAGCAGCCAAGATCCCTCTTCTAGCGGGAGTTACGAGCAGTACTTC. Its translation: CASSQDPSSSGSYEQYF.

This clonotype was observed many times. CDR3 protein: CACRTGAVYEQYF. As DNA, the CDR3 is TGTGCCTGTCGGACAGGGGCGGTTTACGAGCAGTACTTC. This rearrangement joins TRBV30 to TRBJ2-7, with TRBD1 identical over 9 bases. V shed 6 bases, J shed 4 bases, and the junction held 7 bases outside the gene matches. CDR1 is GTSNPN and CDR2 is SVGIG in the germline V gene (reference sequence). This CDR3 region has 13 residues.

At least ten counts were recorded for this clonotype. This chain links TRBV28 with TRBJ1-2; TRBD1 matches 8 bases. Trimming took 6 bases from V and 2 from J; bases not matched to a gene: 5. Germline assignment: CDR1 MDHEN and CDR2 SYDVKM. The CDR3 covers 14 residues. The DNA for the CDR3 is TGTGCCAGCAGACCGGGACAGGAAAACTATGGCTACACCTTC. Translation: CASRPGQENYGYTF.

This clonotype was observed many times. The gene calls are TRBV28 and TRBJ2-3; D is tentatively TRBD1 or TRBD2 (5 bases each). This CDR3 has 16 amino acids. CDR1 is MDHEN, CDR2 SYDVKM, per germline. Deletions cut 7 bases from V and 2 bases from J, with 19 bases between. The CDR3 reads CASTPERGIYTDTQYF. The CDR3 DNA reads as TGTGCCAGCACCCCGGAGAGGGGTATTTACACAGATACGCAGTATTTT.

This clonotype was counted only a few times. J is TRBJ2-5 and V is TRBV7-3; TRBD1 agrees at 9 bases. Germline CDR1 is SGHTA and CDR2 is FQGTGA. This CDR3 comprises 15 residues. V was pared by 5 bases and J by 5 bases, with 9 bases of the junction left unmatched. The CDR3 coding sequence is TGTGCCAGCAGCCCCGGGACAGGGTTTCTGGAGACCCAGTACTTC. The encoded protein is CASSPGTGFLETQYF.

This clonotype turned up a few times. This chain uses TRBV6-2 or TRBV6-3 with TRBJ2-1, with 9 bases identical to TRBD2. Per the germline V gene, CDR1 is MNHEY and CDR2 is SVGEGT. This CDR3 is built from 15 residues. Germline trimming cut 6 bases from V and 3 bases from J; bases unmatched to any gene: 6. CDR3 residues: CASSLLAGFYNEQFF. CDR3 nucleotides: TGTGCCAGCAGCCTCCTAGCGGGATTCTACAATGAGCAGTTCTTC.

This clonotype has ten or more counts. The rearrangement joins TRBV28 to TRBJ1-1; D is uncertain. V lost 7 bases, J lost 0 bases, and 3 bases lay in between. The CDR3 is made up of 11 amino acids. The germline CDR1 and CDR2 sequences are MDHEN and SYDVKM. The DNA of the CDR3 is TGTGCCAGCACCCTGAACACTGAAGCTTTCTTT. Its translation is CASTLNTEAFF.

This clonotype was detected many times. The chain joins TRBV5-1 to TRBJ2-3; no definite D call. CDR1 and CDR2 (germline): SGHRS, YFSETQ. Deletions cut 0 bases from V and 6 bases from J, with 8 bases between. The CDR3 consists of 13 residues. DNA for the CDR3: TGCGCCAGCAGCTTGGAGGTTGCCGATACGCAGTATTTT. Translated: CASSLEVADTQYF.

The chain combines TRBV9 with TRBJ2-5, with 9 bases fitting TRBD2. CDR1 is SGDLS, CDR2 YYNGEE, per germline. CDR3 length: 16 amino acids. The V gene end was trimmed by 0 bases and the J gene end by 5 bases; junction bases not matched to a gene: 8. The CDR3 region has the DNA TGTGCCAGCAGCGTAGCCCCAGCGGGAGGTGGTGAGACCCAGTACTTC. Translating it yields CASSVAPAGGGETQYF.

This clonotype has ten or more counts. The chain carries TRBV28 and TRBJ2-1, with unresolved D. The CDR3 runs to 12 residues. Per germline, CDR1 MDHEN and CDR2 SYDVKM. V lost 5 bases and J lost 6, with 8 bases in between. As DNA, the CDR3 is TGTGCCAGCAGTCCTAGTCTCAATGAGCAGTTCTTC. Translating it yields CASSPSLNEQFF. The full variable domain, its missing parts supplied by reference TRBV28 and TRBJ2-1, is DVKVTQSSRYLVKRTGEKVFLECVQDMDHENMFWYRQDPGLGLRLIYFSYDVKMKEKGDIPEGYSVSREKKERFSLILESASTNQTSMYLCASSPSLNEQFFGPGTRLTVL.

Ten or more counts support this clonotype. The chain has TRBV10-3 and TRBJ1-1, with 10 bases identical to TRBD1. The CDR3 has 14 amino acids. The ends lost 8 bases at V and 3 bases at J; junction bases unmatched: 6. From germline, CDR1 is ENHRY and CDR2 SYGVKD. The CDR3 here is CAIGRGQGDTEAFF. The CDR3 DNA sequence: TGTGCCATCGGGAGAGGACAGGGGGACACTGAAGCTTTCTTT.

J is TRBJ2-7 and V is TRBV20-1; 11 nucleotides match TRBD1. CDR3 size: 15 residues. V lost 4 bases, J lost 4 bases, and 9 bases stayed unmatched. Germline V gives CDR1 DFQATT, CDR2 SNEGSKA (reference sequence). CDR3 coding DNA: TGCAGTGCTATTCTCGGGACAGGGGGACATTACGAGCAGTACTTC. It yields the protein CSAILGTGGHYEQYF.

The table lists this clonotype with many counts. J is TRBJ2-2 and V is TRBV30, with 12 bases matching TRBD2. Germline V gene lookup returns CDR1 GTSNPN and CDR2 SVGIG (reference sequence). The length of the CDR3 is 13 residues. The V segment lost 7 bases and the J segment 8 bases; nucleotides outside the gene matches: 5. The CDR3 bases are TGTGCCTCTCAGACTAGCGGGAGTGGGGAGCTGTTTTTT. This translates into CASQTSGSGELFF.

The chain links TRBV7-2 to TRBJ2-1; no firm D call. V lost 2 bases to trimming and J lost 10 bases, with 9 bases between them. The CDR3 runs 12 residues. The germline gives CDR1 SGHTA, CDR2 FQGNSA. The CDR3 coding sequence is TGTGCCAGCAGCTTATTCCGAAAAGAGCAGTTCTTC. This sequence encodes CASSLFRKEQFF.

A few counts support this clonotype. J is TRBJ2-1 and V is TRBV6-1; D gene uncertain. The germline CDR1 and CDR2 sequences are MNHNS and SASEGT. The CDR3 is made up of 15 amino acids. V lost 5 bases to trimming and J lost 2 bases, with 13 bases between them. CDR3 loop: CASSSIGHPYNEQFF. CDR3 bases: TGTGCCAGCAGTTCGATCGGGCACCCCTACAATGAGCAGTTCTTC.

This clonotype appeared many times. V and J are TRBV20-1 and TRBJ1-2; 7 nucleotides agree with TRBD1. V trimming: 5 bases; J trimming: 3 bases; junction bases outside the gene matches: 3. This CDR3 contains 12 residues. Per germline, CDR1 DFQATT and CDR2 SNEGSKA (reference sequence). CDR3 bases: TGCAGTGCTCGGGGACAGCACTATGGCTACACCTTC. Amino acid sequence: CSARGQHYGYTF.

This clonotype came up many times. The genes are TRBV12-3 or TRBV12-4 and TRBJ2-5; possible D gene TRBD1, 5 bases. This CDR3 region has 13 residues. V lost 6 bases and J 3 bases, leaving 11 bases between the germline ends. Here the CDR3 reads CASRKQEKETQYF. The CDR3 nucleotides are TGTGCCAGCAGGAAACAGGAAAAAGAGACCCAGTACTTC.

This clonotype has at least ten counts. The chain combines TRBV9 with TRBJ1-1, with 9 bases identical to TRBD1. Trimming cost V 3 bases and J 1 base; bases outside gene matches: 4. The CDR3 spans 15 residues. Germline loops: CDR1 SGDLS, CDR2 YYNGEE. The CDR3 is CASSANRGQNTEAFF. CDR3 nucleotides: TGTGCCAGCAGCGCAAACAGGGGGCAGAACACTGAAGCTTTCTTT.